This entry concerns a single T cell receptor beta chain. This clonotype was seen a few times. The antigen this receptor binds is unknown. No base quality information exists; no much larger clone differs at one position. This sample was taken from a study of CD8 T cells in ankylosing spondylitis (dated by TCRdb to the late 2010s). Notes on the research overall: The study set out to find disease-linked TCR variants by profiling T cell receptor beta repertoires in ankylosing spondylitis patients and healthy donors. Peripheral blood samples were taken, and synovial fluid was additionally collected from ankylosing spondylitis patients. The full study cohort was made up of 25 to 30 ankylosing spondylitis patients and 108 healthy donors.

Reads for this sample came from an Illumina HiSeq 2500. Quantitative 5'-RACE with molecular barcodes was used to prepare TCR beta libraries. On the study's bioinformatics: A new computational method, built on a probabilistic model of VDJ rearrangement, was used to identify disease-linked TCR variants. TCRdb reprocessed the public reads (quality trimming at Q25 with fastp, clone calling with MiXCR) and kept in-frame beta chains. All rows with the same CDR3 protein become a single entry with the most common DNA and genes. TCRdb, not the authors, supplied the V and J calls. This sample gives around 340,000 distinct CDR3 sequences in total; about 15% of them show up just once. Around 1% of the sample is taken by the ten largest. Study-wide conclusions, independent of this receptor: The disease-linked clones were reported as significantly enriched in matched synovial fluid samples from ankylosing spondylitis patients. Blood from ankylosing spondylitis patients appeared to be characterized by a TCR beta motif made up of several highly homologous amino acid variants. Some TCR beta motif variants had previously been reported in synovial fluid and blood of reactive arthritis patients, which suggested common disease-initiation mechanisms. The disease-linked clones had a CD8+ phenotype and were found at relatively low frequencies in peripheral blood.

The sequence derives from a male donor with ankylosing spondylitis or in good health (not recorded which). The material sequenced was blood, either unsorted or a sorted T cell fraction (not recorded which).

The sequence in DNA is TGCAGTGCTAGGGGGGGACAGGCTAATGAAAAACTGTTTTTT. Translated, this is CSARGGQANEKLFF. The chain couples TRBV20-1 to TRBJ1-4, and TRBD1 aligns with 8 junction nucleotides. The V end gives up 3 bases and the J end 3 bases, leaving 3 bases in the junction not matched to a gene. The CDR3 spans 14 residues, from the cysteine through the phenylalanine. The read is trimmed to its CDR3 DNA, 42 bases read in frame from base 1. For CDR1 and CDR2, the germline V gene (reference sequence) lists DFQATT and SNEGSKA.